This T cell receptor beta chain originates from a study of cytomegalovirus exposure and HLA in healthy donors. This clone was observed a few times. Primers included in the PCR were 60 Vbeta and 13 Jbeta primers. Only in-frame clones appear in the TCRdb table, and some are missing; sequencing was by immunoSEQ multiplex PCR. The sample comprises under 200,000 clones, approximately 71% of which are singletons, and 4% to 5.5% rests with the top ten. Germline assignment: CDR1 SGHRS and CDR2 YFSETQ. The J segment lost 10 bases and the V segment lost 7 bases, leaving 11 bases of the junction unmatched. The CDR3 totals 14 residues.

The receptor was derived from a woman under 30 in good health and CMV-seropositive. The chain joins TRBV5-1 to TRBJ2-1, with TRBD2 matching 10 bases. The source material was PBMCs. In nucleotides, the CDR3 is TGCGCCAGCTTACCCAGCGGGGGGGCAGGGGAGCAGTTCTTC. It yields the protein CASLPSGGAGEQFF.